This T cell receptor beta chain was captured in a study of blood T cells in healthy people across ages. Study-level findings and limits: The donors' CMV status was not determined, possibly confounding changes in expanded clonotypes.

CDR1 SGHRS and CDR2 YFSETQ come from the germline V gene. Trimming removed 4 bases at V and 9 bases at J, with 17 bases between. The CDR3 has 14 amino acids. Remarks on this clonotype: Its specificity is not known.

A second PCR, run for roughly 7 to 12 cycles, used a sample-barcoded 5' primer plus a J-beta primer mix. TCRdb used MiXCR to reprocess the 5' RACE reads, holding one entry per CDR3 protein. The sample has approximately 690,000 distinct CDR3 sequences; roughly three fifths are singletons. The TCR was taken from a man in his 60s in good health. Sequencing input: blood. The chain is built from TRBV5-1 and TRBJ2-4; possible D gene TRBD1, 6 bases. The DNA for the CDR3 is TGCGCCAGCAGCCCCCGGACAGACTCGGCCATTCAGTACTTC. This codes for CASSPRTDSAIQYF.